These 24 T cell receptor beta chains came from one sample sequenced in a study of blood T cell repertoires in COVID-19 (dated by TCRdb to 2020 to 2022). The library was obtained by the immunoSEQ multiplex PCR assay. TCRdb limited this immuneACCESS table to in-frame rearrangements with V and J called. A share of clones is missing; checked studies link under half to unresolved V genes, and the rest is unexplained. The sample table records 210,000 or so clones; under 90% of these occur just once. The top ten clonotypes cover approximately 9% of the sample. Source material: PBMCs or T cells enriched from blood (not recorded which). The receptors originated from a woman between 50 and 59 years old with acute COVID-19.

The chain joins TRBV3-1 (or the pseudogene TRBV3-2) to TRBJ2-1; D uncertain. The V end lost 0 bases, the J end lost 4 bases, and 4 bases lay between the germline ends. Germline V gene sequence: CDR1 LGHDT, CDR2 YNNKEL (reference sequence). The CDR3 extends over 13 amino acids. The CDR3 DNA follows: TGTGCCAGCAGCCAAGACGGGTACAATGAGCAGTTCTTC. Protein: CASSQDGYNEQFF.

The CDR3 DNA reads TGTGCCAGCAGCCTTTCACCTTCAGGGGGCGCAGATGAAAAACTGTTTTTT. This gives the protein CASSLSPSGGADEKLFF. This sequence joins TRBV4-2 and TRBJ1-4; 8 nucleotides match TRBD1. Trimming at V came to 4 bases and at J to 6 bases, leaving 13 bases not matched to a gene. This CDR3 is 17 amino acids long. The V gene's germline CDR1 is LGHNA and CDR2 YNFKEQ.

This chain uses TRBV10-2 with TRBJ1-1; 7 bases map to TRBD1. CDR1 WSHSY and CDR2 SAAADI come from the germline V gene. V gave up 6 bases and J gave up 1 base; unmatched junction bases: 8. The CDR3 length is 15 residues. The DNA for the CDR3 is TGCGCCAGCAGAGCACTACAGGGGACGAACACTGAAGCTTTCTTT. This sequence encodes CASRALQGTNTEAFF.

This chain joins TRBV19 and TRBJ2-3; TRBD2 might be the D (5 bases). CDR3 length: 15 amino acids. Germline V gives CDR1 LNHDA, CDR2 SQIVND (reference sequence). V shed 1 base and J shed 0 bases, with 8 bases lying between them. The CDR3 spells CASSIGEFSTDTQYF. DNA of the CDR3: TGTGCCAGTAGTATAGGGGAGTTTAGCACAGATACGCAGTATTTT.

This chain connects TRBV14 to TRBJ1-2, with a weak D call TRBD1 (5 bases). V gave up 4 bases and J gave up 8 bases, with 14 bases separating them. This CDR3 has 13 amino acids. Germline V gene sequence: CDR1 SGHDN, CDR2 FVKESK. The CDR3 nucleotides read TGTGCCAGCAGCCTTTGGCAGGGCGGCGGCTACACCTTC. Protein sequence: CASSLWQGGGYTF.

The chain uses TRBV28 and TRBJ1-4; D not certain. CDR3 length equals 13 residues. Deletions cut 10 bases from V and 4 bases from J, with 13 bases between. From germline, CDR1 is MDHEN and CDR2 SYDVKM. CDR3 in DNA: TGTGCCACCTGCGATCGGTTTAATGAAAAACTGTTTTTT. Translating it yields CATCDRFNEKLFF.

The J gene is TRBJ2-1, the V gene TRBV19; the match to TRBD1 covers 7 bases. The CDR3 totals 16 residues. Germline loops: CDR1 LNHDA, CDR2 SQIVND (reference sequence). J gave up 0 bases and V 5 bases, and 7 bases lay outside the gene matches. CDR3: CASSPRDRSSYNEQFF. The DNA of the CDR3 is TGTGCCAGTAGTCCCCGGGACAGAAGCTCCTACAATGAGCAGTTCTTC.

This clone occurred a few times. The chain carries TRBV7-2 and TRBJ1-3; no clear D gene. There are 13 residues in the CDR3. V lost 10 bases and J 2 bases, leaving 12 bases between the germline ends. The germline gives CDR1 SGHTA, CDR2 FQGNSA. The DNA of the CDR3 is TGTGCCACCCAGGTCCAGGCTGGAAACACCATATATTTT. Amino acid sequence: CATQVQAGNTIYF. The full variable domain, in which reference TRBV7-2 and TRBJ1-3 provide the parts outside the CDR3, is GAGVSQSPSNKVTEKGKDVELRCDPISGHTALYWYRQSLGQGLEFLIYFQGNSAPDKSGLPSDRFSAERTGGSVSTLTIQRTQQEDSAVYLCATQVQAGNTIYFGEGSWLTVV.

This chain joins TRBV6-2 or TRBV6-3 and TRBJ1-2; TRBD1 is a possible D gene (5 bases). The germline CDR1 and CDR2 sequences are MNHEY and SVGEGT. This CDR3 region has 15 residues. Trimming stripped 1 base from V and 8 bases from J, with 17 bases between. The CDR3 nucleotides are TGTGCCAGCAGTTACTACGCGACCGACCGGGGGGGCTACACCTTC. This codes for CASSYYATDRGGYTF.

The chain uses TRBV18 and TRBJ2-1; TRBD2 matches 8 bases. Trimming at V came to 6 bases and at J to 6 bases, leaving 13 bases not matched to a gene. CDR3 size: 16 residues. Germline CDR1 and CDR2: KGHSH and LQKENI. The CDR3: CASSPRTSGAPNEQFF. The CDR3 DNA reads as TGTGCCAGCTCGCCCCGAACTAGCGGAGCACCCAATGAGCAGTTCTTC.

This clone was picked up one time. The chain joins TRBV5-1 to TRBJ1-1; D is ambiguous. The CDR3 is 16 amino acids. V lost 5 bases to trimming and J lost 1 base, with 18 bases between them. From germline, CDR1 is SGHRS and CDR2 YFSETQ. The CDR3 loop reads CASRLNKGEGNTEAFF. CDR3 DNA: TGCGCCAGCAGACTCAACAAGGGTGAGGGGAACACTGAAGCTTTCTTT.

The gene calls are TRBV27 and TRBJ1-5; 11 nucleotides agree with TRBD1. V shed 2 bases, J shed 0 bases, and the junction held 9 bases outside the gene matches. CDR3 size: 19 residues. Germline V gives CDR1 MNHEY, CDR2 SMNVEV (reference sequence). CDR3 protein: CASSLGPGQGDYSNQPQHF. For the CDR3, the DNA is TGTGCCAGCAGTTTAGGACCGGGACAGGGGGACTATAGCAATCAGCCCCAGCATTTT.

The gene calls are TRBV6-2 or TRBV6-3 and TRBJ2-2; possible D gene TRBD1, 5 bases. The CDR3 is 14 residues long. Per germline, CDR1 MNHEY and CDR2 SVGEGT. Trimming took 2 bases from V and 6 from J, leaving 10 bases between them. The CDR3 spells CASSYRSGPGELFF. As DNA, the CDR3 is TGTGCCAGCAGTTACCGGTCAGGGCCCGGGGAGCTGTTTTTT.

The CDR3 spells CASRTDRVHEQFF. In DNA, the CDR3 is TGTGCCAGCAGGACAGACAGGGTGCATGAGCAGTTCTTC. The rearrangement joins TRBV6-5 to TRBJ2-1; 7 bases match TRBD1. The junction had 7 bases not matched to a gene; V was cut back by 6 bases and J by 8 bases. Germline CDR1 MNHEY, CDR2 SVGAGI. The CDR3 length is 13 residues.

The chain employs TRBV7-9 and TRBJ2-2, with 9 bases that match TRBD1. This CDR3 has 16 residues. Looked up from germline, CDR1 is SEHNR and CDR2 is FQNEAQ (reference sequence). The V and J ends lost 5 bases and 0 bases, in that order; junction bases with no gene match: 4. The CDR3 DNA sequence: TGTGCCAGCAGCCCCTGGGACAGGGCGAACACCGGGGAGCTGTTTTTT. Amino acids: CASSPWDRANTGELFF.

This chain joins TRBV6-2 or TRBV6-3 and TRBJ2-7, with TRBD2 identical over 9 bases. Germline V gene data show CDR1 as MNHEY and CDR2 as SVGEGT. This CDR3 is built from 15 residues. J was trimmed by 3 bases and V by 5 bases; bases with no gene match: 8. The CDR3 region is CASSPLAGASYEQYF. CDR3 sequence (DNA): TGTGCCAGCAGTCCCTTAGCGGGGGCCAGCTACGAGCAGTACTTC.

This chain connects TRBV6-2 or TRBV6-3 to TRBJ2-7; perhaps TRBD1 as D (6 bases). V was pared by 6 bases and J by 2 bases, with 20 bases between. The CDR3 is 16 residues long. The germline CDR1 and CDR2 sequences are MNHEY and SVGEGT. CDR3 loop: CASSPTLGAGAYEQYF. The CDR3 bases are TGTGCCAGCAGCCCCACGCTAGGTGCAGGGGCCTACGAGCAGTACTTC.

The CDR3 DNA is TGTGCCAGCAGCTTAGCGCGGGGGGGGGCGCGCACTGAAGCTTTCTTT. Protein: CASSLARGGARTEAFF. The J gene is TRBJ1-1, the V gene TRBV7-2, with D possibly being TRBD1 (6 bases). V gave up 0 bases and J gave up 4 bases, with 15 bases separating them. This CDR3 comprises 16 residues. Per the germline V gene, CDR1 is SGHTA and CDR2 is FQGNSA.

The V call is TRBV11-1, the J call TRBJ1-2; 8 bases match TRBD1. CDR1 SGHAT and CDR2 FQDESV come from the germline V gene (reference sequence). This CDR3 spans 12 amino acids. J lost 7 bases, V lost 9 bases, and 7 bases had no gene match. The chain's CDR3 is CASSDRVGGYTF. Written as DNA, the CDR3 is TGTGCCAGTTCGGACAGGGTTGGTGGCTACACCTTC.

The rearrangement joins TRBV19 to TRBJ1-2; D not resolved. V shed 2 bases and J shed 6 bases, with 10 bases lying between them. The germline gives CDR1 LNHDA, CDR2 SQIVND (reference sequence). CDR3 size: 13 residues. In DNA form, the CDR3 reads TGTGCCAGTAGTATAAGAGGGTCTGATGGCTACACCTTC. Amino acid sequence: CASSIRGSDGYTF.

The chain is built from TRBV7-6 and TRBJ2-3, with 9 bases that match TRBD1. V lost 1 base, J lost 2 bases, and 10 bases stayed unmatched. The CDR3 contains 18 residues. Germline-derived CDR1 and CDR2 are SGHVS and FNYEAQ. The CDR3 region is CASSLVSLGTGNTDTQYF. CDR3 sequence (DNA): TGTGCCAGCAGCTTAGTTTCCCTGGGGACAGGGAACACAGATACGCAGTATTTT.

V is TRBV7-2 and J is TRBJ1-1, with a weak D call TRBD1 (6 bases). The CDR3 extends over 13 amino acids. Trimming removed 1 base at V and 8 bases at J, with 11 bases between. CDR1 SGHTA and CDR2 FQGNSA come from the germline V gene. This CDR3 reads CASSLGGTQEAFF. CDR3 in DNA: TGTGCCAGCAGCTTAGGGGGGACACAAGAAGCTTTCTTT.

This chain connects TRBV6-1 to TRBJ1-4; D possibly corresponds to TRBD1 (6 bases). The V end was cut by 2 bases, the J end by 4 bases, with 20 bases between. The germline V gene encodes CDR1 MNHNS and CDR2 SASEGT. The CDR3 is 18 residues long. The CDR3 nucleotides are TGTGCCAGCAGTGAACCGGACGGGTACAGGGCTGGTAATGAAAAACTGTTTTTT. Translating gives CASSEPDGYRAGNEKLFF.

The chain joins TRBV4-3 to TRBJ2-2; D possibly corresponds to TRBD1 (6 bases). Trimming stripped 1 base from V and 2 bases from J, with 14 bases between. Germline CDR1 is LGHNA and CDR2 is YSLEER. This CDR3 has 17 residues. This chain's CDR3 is CASSQGVGQINTGELFF. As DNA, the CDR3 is TGCGCCAGCAGCCAAGGGGTCGGACAGATTAACACCGGGGAGCTGTTTTTT.